This T cell receptor (beta chain) is drawn from a study of shared clonotypes between healthy human individuals (TCRdb year 2020). Notes on the research overall: The cohort comprised two women and three men aged 18 to 49 years. Leukapheresis yielded between about 0.9 and 9.5 billion PBMCs per donor. To estimate repertoire size and how much clonotype sharing occurs between individuals, the study deeply sequenced the blood TCR repertoires of five healthy adults. For each donor, CD4 naive and CD4 memory were each run on three plates, CD8 naive on two plates, and CD8 memory on one plate. Different laboratories and diverse techniques were used to prepare libraries and sequence TCR repertoires, to increase sequencing depth and limit assay-specific biases.

General study outcomes and caveats: Only blood was sampled, and tissue TCR repertoires likely differ from those in blood. Naive subsets generally had larger estimated clonotype richness than memory subsets. Compared with non-shared clonotypes, clonotypes shared by all four sorted-subset donors had higher generation probabilities. Across four donors, roughly 5.4% of naive CD4, over 3% of naive CD8, roughly 2.2% of memory CD4, and 0.4% of memory CD8 clonotypes were shared. Incomplete sequencing was indicated by rarefaction of sorted-subset datasets, despite the large sequencing depth. The genetic and exposure-history diversity represented was limited by the small number of donors. Based on pairwise subsampling, the degree of clonotype sharing among donors was expected to be affected by sequencing depth.

A word on this clone: Which antigen it targets is not known. Per-base quality was not reported, and no clone a single base away is much larger than it.

Using the deep immunoSEQ assay, TCR CDR3 regions were amplified from genomic DNA by multiplex PCR. Extracted genomic DNA from each cell subset was distributed evenly across all wells of several immunoSEQ 96-well plates, and each plate was treated as a replicate. For sorted subsets, each replicate PCR was loaded with approximately 200 ng genomic DNA, equivalent to 25,000 to 35,000 T cell genomes. Purified libraries were measured with a Qubit 3.0 fluorometer, size-checked on a Bioanalyzer 2100, and measured again with the KAPA Library Quantification kit. Every immunoSEQ 96-well plate was sequenced on a separate single-read 150-cycle Illumina NextSeq 550 flow cell. The authors processed their data as follows. The immunoSEQ output contained only junctional sequences without quality scores, so filtering could not match that applied to full-length reads. Sequences were annotated with PyIR, a Python wrapper for IgBLAST v1.9, using IMGT germline references to assign V/J genes and CDR3. Reads were filtered out if the reads had weak V/J assignments (E-value above 1e-6), no CDR3, stop codons, out-of-frame junctions, or ambiguous translated residues. V3J clonotypes were defined by identical inferred V gene, J gene, and CDR3 amino acid sequence. The percentage overlap between two repertoires was calculated by dividing the number of shared unique clonotypes by the size of the smaller repertoire. RTK rarefaction, the Chao1 estimator, and Recon v2.1 estimates of unobserved clonotypes were used to assess repertoire richness. OLGA was used to compute generation probabilities for all TCRbeta clonotypes that the gDNA method yielded from a handful of donors. This immuneACCESS table, as held by TCRdb, lists in-frame sequences with V and J called but not all clones. Of the missing ones, under half trace to an unresolved V gene in checked studies; the others have no known cause. That table furnishes V, J and clone size, whereas the DNA furnished D and trimming. Within this sample are 2 million to 3 million clones, with 93% of them counted one time only. Roughly 0.39% of the sample is taken by the ten largest.

Its CDR3 holds 15 amino acids, cysteine through phenylalanine. Only the CDR3 DNA stays, 45 bases, in frame from base 1. V sheds 4 bases and J sheds 4 bases, leaving 17 bases between their ends. From a lookup of the germline V gene, CDR1 and CDR2 are SGHRS and YFSETQ. The donors were healthy, HIV-negative adults who had no recently reported acute infections or vaccinations. Only Caucasian adults living in Nashville, Tennessee, USA were represented among the donors. Magnetic negative selection was used to enrich CD4+ T cells, after which naive cells were positively selected on CD45RA and the negative fraction became the memory subset. After blood collection by leukapheresis, PBMCs were isolated using Ficoll-Histopaque density gradient centrifugation and then cryopreserved in the vapor phase of liquid nitrogen. Purity and quantity of every magnetically sorted T cell population were checked by analytical flow cytometry. Each sorted fraction had its genomic DNA isolated and then quantified by UV absorbance on a Nanodrop 2000c.

The clonotype was recovered from a young man in good health. Some clones in this sample may be carry-over from other donors' samples. The sequence is built from TRBV5-1 and TRBJ1-2; TRBD1 could be the D gene, as 5 bases match. Sequenced: naive CD4+ T cells from PBMCs. The sample's cell subset or site label, decoded: CD45RA+ positively selected. Here the CDR3 is given as CASSPGDEDLYGYTF. The nucleotides read TGCGCCAGCAGCCCCGGGGACGAGGACCTCTATGGCTACACCTTC. Extended through the reference TRBV5-1 and TRBJ1-2 proteins, this CDR3 yields the full variable domain: KAGVTQTPRYLIKTRGQQVTLSCSPISGHRSVSWYQQTPGQGLQFLFEYFSETQRNKGNFPGRFSGRQFSNSRSEMNVSTLELGDSALYLCASSPGDEDLYGYTFGSGTRLTVV.